This T cell receptor (beta chain) emerged from a study of metastatic and nonmetastatic thyroid tumors. Study-wide context: Peripheral blood and tumor or nodule samples from malignant and benign thyroid patients were compared.

TCRdb ran MiXCR on the PCR reads. In the table there are 23,000 or so clones, roughly a quarter of which are singletons. No patient received treatment before thyroid surgery. Germline CDR1 and CDR2: SNHLY and FYNNEI. This CDR3 comprises 14 residues. Trimming removed 7 bases at V and 4 bases at J, with 16 bases between. The receptor was derived from a female donor with papillary thyroid cancer or a benign thyroid nodule (not recorded which). Some clones in this sample may be carry-over from other donors' samples. The chain employs TRBV2 and TRBJ1-1, with a possible D match to TRBD1 (5 bases). The sequencing sample was made of tumor tissue. CDR3 protein: CASTSGGGFTEAFF. The CDR3 bases are TGTGCCAGCACCTCCGGGGGGGGGTTCACTGAAGCTTTCTTT.